The clone carrying this T cell receptor (beta chain) has only one observation. Germline V gives CDR1 SGHVS, CDR2 FQNEAQ. CDR3 length equals 20 residues. The V gene end was trimmed by 1 base and the J gene end by 2 bases; junction bases not matched to a gene: 15. The sample is drawn from a study of radiotherapy plus CTLA-4 blockade in lung cancer. The data were produced by immunoSEQ multiplex PCR, yet TCRdb's version contains in-frame clones alone and is incomplete. The data contain around 100,000 clones, roughly 77% of them singletons. The chain couples TRBV7-8 to TRBJ2-1, with TRBD2 matching 9 bases. The receptor was isolated from a human donor with non-small cell lung cancer that progressed on radiotherapy plus ipilimumab. Some clones in this sample may be carry-over from other donors' samples. The specimen was peripheral blood, collected from a patient treated with radiotherapy plus ipilimumab. CDR3 sequence: CASSLVSGSYVAGAYNEQFF. As DNA, the CDR3 is TGTGCCAGCAGCTTAGTATCCGGGTCGTATGTAGCGGGGGCCTACAATGAGCAGTTCTTC.